One sample yielded the 28 T cell receptor beta chains listed below, sequenced in a study of glioma-infiltrating T cells after dendritic cell vaccination. Using immunoSEQ multiplex PCR, the repertoire was profiled, and TCRdb retains in-frame clones only, with some absent. The table includes 55,000 to 75,000 clones, roughly four fifths detected once. Time point noted: after dendritic cell vaccination, including at tumor progression/relapse. The sample consisted of blood, taken after dendritic cell vaccination. These receptors were obtained from a human donor with glioblastoma.

The chain is built from TRBV4-1 and TRBJ2-2; weak D call: TRBD2 (6 bases). V lost 4 bases and J 5 bases, leaving 14 bases between the germline ends. Germline values: CDR1 MGHRA, CDR2 YSYEKL. This CDR3 spans 15 amino acids. The CDR3 DNA reads TGCGCCAGCAGCCTACTGGGACTTCTTACCGGGGAGCTGTTTTTT. Translated, it gives CASSLLGLLTGELFF.

The chain combines TRBV21-1 with TRBJ2-1; TRBD2 is the table's D call, not checked against the DNA. TRBV21-1 is termed a pseudogene. CDR3 size: 15 residues. CDR3 coding DNA: TGTGCCAGCAGTAAGTTAGGCGGGGCCTACAATGAGCAGTTCTTC. As protein: CASSKLGGAYNEQFF.

The genes are TRBV7-9 and TRBJ2-1; D gene uncertain. CDR1 and CDR2 from the germline V gene are SEHNR and FQNEAQ (reference sequence). Trimming took off 0 bases at V and 8 bases at J, with 17 bases between the two ends. The CDR3 totals 16 residues. The CDR3 is CASSLALGPSAYEQFF. As DNA, the CDR3 is TGTGCCAGCAGCTTAGCGTTGGGCCCATCCGCCTATGAGCAGTTCTTC.

The chain joins TRBV20-1 to TRBJ2-1; maybe TRBD1 (6 bases). Germline CDR1 DFQATT, CDR2 SNEGSKA (reference sequence). The CDR3 is 11 residues long. V lost 6 bases to trimming and J lost 7 bases, with 10 bases between them. CDR3 DNA sequence: TGCAGTGCGGCAGGGGTAAATGAGCAGTTCTTC. It yields the protein CSAAGVNEQFF.

The chain has TRBV6-5 and TRBJ1-4; D gene uncertain. From germline, CDR1 is MNHEY and CDR2 SVGAGI. The V end lost 5 bases, the J end lost 4 bases, and 14 bases lay between the germline ends. The CDR3 is made up of 15 amino acids. The chain's CDR3 is CASSVTRGLNEKLFF. For the CDR3, the DNA is TGTGCCAGCAGTGTAACGCGCGGACTTAATGAAAAACTGTTTTTT.

V is TRBV27 and J is TRBJ2-1, with a possible D match to TRBD2 (5 bases). The CDR3 is 14 residues long. The V end was cut by 5 bases, the J end by 0 bases, with 8 bases between. Germline V CDR1 and CDR2: MNHEY, SMNVEV (reference sequence). In DNA form, the CDR3 reads TGTGCCAGCAGTCGGGGTAGCTCCTACAATGAGCAGTTCTTC. It specifies CASSRGSSYNEQFF.

The chain couples TRBV15 to TRBJ2-7, with D tentatively TRBD1 (5 bases). Germline V CDR1 and CDR2: LNHNV, YYDKDF (reference sequence). Between the trimmed V and J ends, which lost 0 bases and 3 bases, there was a span of 18 bases. This CDR3 is built from 17 residues. The DNA for the CDR3 is TGTGCCACCAGCAGAGAGGTGGACAACTACAATGTCTACGAGCAGTACTTC. This encodes CATSREVDNYNVYEQYF.

The chain carries TRBV5-1 and TRBJ2-3, with 7 bases identical to TRBD2. The length of the CDR3 is 14 residues. Per germline, CDR1 SGHRS and CDR2 YFSETQ. The V segment lost 2 bases and the J segment 1 base; nucleotides outside the gene matches: 1. The CDR3 nucleotides are TGCGCCAGCAGCTTCACTAGCGGCACAGATACGCAGTATTTT. Its translation: CASSFTSGTDTQYF.

The chain recombines TRBV7-9 with TRBJ2-7, with 12 bases lining up with TRBD2. The germline V gene has CDR1 SEHNR and CDR2 FQNEAQ (reference sequence). Losses at the gene ends were 3 bases for V and 1 base for J; bases not matched to a gene: 4. CDR3 size: 16 residues. CDR3 sequence: CASSFPSGGVSYEQYF. CDR3 sequence (DNA): TGTGCCAGCAGCTTCCCTAGCGGGGGGGTTTCCTACGAGCAGTACTTC.

This chain uses TRBV19 with TRBJ1-2, with TRBD1 identical over 9 bases. In germline, CDR1 is LNHDA, CDR2 SQIVND (reference sequence). CDR3 length: 17 amino acids. V gave up 7 bases and J gave up 7 bases; unmatched junction bases: 19. The chain's CDR3 is CASTEPWEGQGMGGYTF. The CDR3 bases are TGTGCCAGTACCGAACCCTGGGAGGGACAGGGTATGGGTGGCTACACCTTC.

The rearrangement joins TRBV15 to TRBJ2-5; 13 nucleotides align to TRBD2. The CDR3 is 17 residues long. Germline V lookup: CDR1 LNHNV, CDR2 YYDKDF (reference sequence). Trimming cost V 0 bases and J 5 bases; bases outside gene matches: 6. The CDR3 sequence: CATSRDKGTSGEETQYF. The CDR3 DNA sequence: TGTGCCACCAGCAGAGACAAGGGGACTAGCGGGGAGGAGACCCAGTACTTC.

V usage is TRBV7-2 and J usage is TRBJ1-2, with D possibly matching TRBD1 (6 bases). The germline V gene encodes CDR1 SGHTA and CDR2 FQGNSA. The CDR3 is 18 amino acids. V was clipped by 7 bases and J by 4 bases, with 28 bases between them. CDR3 in amino acids: CASTELGAVFYTGYGYTF. In nucleotides, the CDR3 is TGTGCCAGCACCGAGCTGGGGGCAGTCTTCTATACGGGCTATGGCTACACCTTC.

CDR3 region: CASSPIDRRTDTQYF. The CDR3 nucleotides read TGTGCCAGCAGCCCAATAGACAGACGCACAGATACGCAGTATTTT. The chain employs TRBV7-9 and TRBJ2-3; tentative D call: TRBD1 (5 bases). Trimming removed 5 bases from V and 1 base from J, with 13 bases in between. CDR3 size: 15 residues. Germline V gene data show CDR1 as SEHNR and CDR2 as FQNEAQ (reference sequence).

This clone occurred a few times. The J gene is TRBJ1-5, the V gene TRBV6-6; D uncertain. The CDR3 totals 15 residues. CDR1 and CDR2 (germline): MNHNY, SVGAGI (reference sequence). Deletions cut 7 bases from V and 5 bases from J, with 18 bases between. Here the CDR3 DNA reads TGTGCCAGCAACAAACGTCAAGGTCAGGATCAGCCCCAGCATTTT. Translation gives CASNKRQGQDQPQHF.

The chain's CDR3 is CSVAQDATDTQYF. The CDR3 DNA reads as TGCAGCGTAGCCCAGGATGCCACAGATACGCAGTATTTT. The V call is TRBV29-1, the J call TRBJ2-3; D uncertain. Per germline, CDR1 SQVTM and CDR2 ANQGSEA. CDR3 length equals 13 residues. The ends were cut back, 6 bases at V and 2 bases at J, with 12 bases in the middle.

This clone was observed once. The V call is TRBV15, the J call TRBJ1-1; TRBD1 matches at 8 bases. From germline, CDR1 is LNHNV and CDR2 YYDKDF (reference sequence). This CDR3 contains 14 residues. Unmatched junction bases numbered 4, after V lost 0 bases and J lost 7 bases. Written as DNA, the CDR3 is TGTGCCACCAGCAGAGATCGCACAGGGGGTGAAGCTTTCTTT. As protein: CATSRDRTGGEAFF.

V is TRBV2 and J is TRBJ1-2, with D possibly TRBD1 on 5 matching bases. V lost 6 bases and J lost 7, with 18 bases in between. Looked up from germline, CDR1 is SNHLY and CDR2 is FYNNEI. This CDR3 is built from 14 residues. The CDR3 sequence: CASSPGSSRRGYTF. CDR3 nucleotides: TGTGCCAGCAGCCCAGGGTCCTCAAGGCGTGGCTACACCTTC.

This chain connects TRBV11-1 to TRBJ2-7, with TRBD1 matching 7 bases. Germline V gene lookup returns CDR1 SGHAT and CDR2 FQDESV (reference sequence). With 5 bases clipped from V and 3 bases from J, the junction kept 7 bases outside the gene matches. This CDR3 is 14 amino acids long. The CDR3 sequence: CASSPWTGRYEQYF. The CDR3 coding sequence is TGTGCCAGCAGCCCTTGGACAGGACGCTACGAGCAGTACTTC.

The V gene is TRBV11-3, the J gene TRBJ2-1, with a possible D match to TRBD2 (5 bases). Germline-derived CDR1 and CDR2 are SGHNT and YENEEA. Trimming took 2 bases from V and 7 from J, leaving 15 bases between them. The CDR3 sequence is 15 residues long. The CDR3 DNA sequence: TGTGCCAGCAGCTTATTTGGCAGTCCGGGAAATGAGCAGTTCTTC. Translation gives CASSLFGSPGNEQFF.

This rearrangement joins TRBV6-6 to TRBJ1-1; TRBD1 matches 7 bases. V lost 1 base and J lost 10; bases outside the gene matches: 3. Germline loops: CDR1 MNHNY, CDR2 SVGAGI (reference sequence). The CDR3 runs 12 residues. The CDR3 protein is CASSYLQGRAFF. The CDR3 nucleotides are TGTGCCAGCAGTTACTTACAGGGGCGAGCTTTCTTT.

CDR3: CASSPYGGQAKNIQYF. In DNA form, the CDR3 reads TGCGCCAGCAGCCCGTATGGAGGGCAAGCCAAAAACATTCAGTACTTC. The V and J genes are TRBV4-1 and TRBJ2-4, with D maybe TRBD2 (6 bases). Germline V gene sequence: CDR1 MGHRA, CDR2 YSYEKL. The length of the CDR3 is 16 residues. Trimming stripped 4 bases from V and 0 bases from J, with 13 bases between.

The chain carries TRBV9 and TRBJ2-7; 7 bases fit TRBD1. The CDR3 spans 15 residues. J gave up 1 base and V 3 bases, and 7 bases lay outside the gene matches. In germline, CDR1 is SGDLS, CDR2 YYNGEE. CDR3 amino acids: CASSGPGTASYEQYF. Written as DNA, the CDR3 is TGTGCCAGCAGCGGTCCCGGGACAGCTTCCTACGAGCAGTACTTC.

The chain employs TRBV15 and TRBJ2-7; TRBD2 is a possible D gene (5 bases). V dropped 3 bases and J dropped 7 bases, with 19 bases sitting between them. From germline, CDR1 is LNHNV and CDR2 YYDKDF (reference sequence). The CDR3 spans 15 residues. CDR3 sequence reads: CATSSLGRGLGEQYF. CDR3 coding DNA: TGTGCCACCAGCAGCCTAGGACGAGGGCTGGGGGAGCAGTACTTC.

This chain uses TRBV2 with TRBJ1-2; D may be TRBD1 (6 bases). V was trimmed by 5 bases and J by 6 bases, leaving 16 bases between them. Germline-derived CDR1 and CDR2 are SNHLY and FYNNEI. This CDR3 is built from 14 residues. CDR3 coding DNA: TGTGCCAGCAGTCCAAGGACAGAATTTGATGGCTACACCTTC. It codes for CASSPRTEFDGYTF. Combining the CDR3 with reference TRBV2 and TRBJ1-2 gives the whole variable domain EPEVTQTPSHQVTQMGQEVILRCVPISNHLYFYWYRQILGQKVEFLVSFYNNEISEKSEIFDDQFSVERPDGSNFTLKIRSTKLEDSAMYFCASSPRTEFDGYTFGSGTRLTVV.

This chain uses TRBV29-1 with TRBJ2-5, with a possible D match to TRBD1 (6 bases). V was pared by 7 bases and J by 5 bases, with 20 bases between. Germline V gene lookup returns CDR1 SQVTM and CDR2 ANQGSEA. This CDR3 spans 14 amino acids. CDR3 nucleotide sequence: TGCAGCGCCCAAACAACAGGGATAGGCGAGACCCAGTACTTC. Translation: CSAQTTGIGETQYF.

V gene TRBV5-1 combines with J gene TRBJ2-3, with 8 bases matching TRBD2. The CDR3 loop spans 16 amino acids. In germline, CDR1 is SGHRS, CDR2 YFSETQ. V dropped 0 bases and J dropped 1; count of bases not matched to a gene: 4. This CDR3 is CASSLATGGRTDTQYF. The CDR3 DNA sequence: TGCGCCAGCAGCTTGGCCACGGGGGGGCGCACAGATACGCAGTATTTT. Full variable domain (outside the CDR3, taken from reference TRBV5-1 and TRBJ2-3): KAGVTQTPRYLIKTRGQQVTLSCSPISGHRSVSWYQQTPGQGLQFLFEYFSETQRNKGNFPGRFSGRQFSNSRSEMNVSTLELGDSALYLCASSLATGGRTDTQYFGPGTRLTVL.

The J gene is TRBJ1-1, the V gene TRBV19; 12 positions match TRBD1. This CDR3 is 18 amino acids long. Germline V gene data show CDR1 as LNHDA and CDR2 as SQIVND (reference sequence). The ends lost 6 bases at V and 8 bases at J; junction bases unmatched: 19. CDR3 amino acids: CASRVYRRGGTGGDEAFF. The DNA of the CDR3 is TGTGCCAGTAGAGTATACCGCCGAGGGGGGACAGGGGGCGACGAAGCTTTCTTT.

This clone is a singleton in its sample. The chain couples TRBV5-6 to TRBJ2-5, with a possible D match to TRBD1 (6 bases). The end of the DNA aligns better with TRBJ2-7, so the J call may be wrong. Per germline, CDR1 SGHDT and CDR2 YYEEEE. The CDR3 has 16 residues. The CDR3, as DNA: TGTGCCAGCAGCCAACAAGATCAGGGGTTCTCCTACGAGCAGTACTTC. Its protein product is CASSQQDQGFSYEQYF.